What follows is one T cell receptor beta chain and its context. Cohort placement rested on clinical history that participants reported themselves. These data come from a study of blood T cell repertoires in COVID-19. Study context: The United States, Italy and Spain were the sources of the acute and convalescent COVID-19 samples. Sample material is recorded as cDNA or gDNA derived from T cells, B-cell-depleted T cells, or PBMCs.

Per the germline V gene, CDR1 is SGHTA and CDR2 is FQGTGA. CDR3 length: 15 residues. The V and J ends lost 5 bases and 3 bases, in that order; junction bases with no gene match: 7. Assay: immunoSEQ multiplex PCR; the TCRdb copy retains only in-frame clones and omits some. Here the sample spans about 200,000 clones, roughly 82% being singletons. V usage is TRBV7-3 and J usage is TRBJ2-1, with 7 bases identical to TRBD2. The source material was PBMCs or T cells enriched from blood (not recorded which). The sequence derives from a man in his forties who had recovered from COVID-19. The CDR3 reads CASSASWGGYNEQFF. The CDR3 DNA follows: TGTGCCAGCAGCGCAAGCTGGGGGGGCTACAATGAGCAGTTCTTC.